What follows is one T cell receptor (beta chain) and its context. This clone's antigen is unknown. Per-base qualities were not stored, and no clone one base away is much larger. Library construction relied on the immunoSEQ multiplex PCR assay. Adaptive Biotechnologies performed the TCRbeta CDR3 sequencing at survey depth and reported CDR3 sequences, V/J genes, productive frequency and template counts. Amplification of TCR beta CDR3 regions was performed from genomic DNA rather than from RNA. The paper's data handling went like this. Jensen-Shannon divergence was used to quantify pairwise repertoire overlap between tissues, with a value of 1 indicating complete divergence and a value of 0 indicating identical repertoires. Tissues were clustered by single-linkage agglomerative hierarchical clustering of pairwise JSD values and displayed as dendrograms. GLIPH2 was applied to all patient samples using simulation_depth 1000, kmer_min_depth 3, and cdr3_length_cutoff 8, and only groups with more than two unique CDR3s were retained. A standardized tissue-overlap score was calculated by extrapolating Jaccard GLIPH-group overlap across patients to a standard repertoire size of 1000 clones. To look at how diversity was associated with clinical or experimental variables, linear mixed-effect models were used, with tissue treated as a fixed effect and individual treated as a random effect. Entries here come from immuneACCESS through TCRdb and include only in-frame sequences with V and J called. Some clones fail to appear in such tables; in the studies checked, an unresolved V gene covers under half of the shortfall, and the cause of the remainder is unknown. D and trimming come from the DNA, and the V and J calls and clone size come from that table. Within this sample are fewer than 30,000 clones, with 85% to 90% of them counted one time only. The ten largest clones take up roughly 4% of the sample.

Measured from the cysteine to the phenylalanine, the CDR3 is 16 residues long. CDR3 DNA is the only sequence kept; it has 48 bases, read in frame from the first base. CDR1 and CDR2 are read off the germline V gene (reference sequence) as SEHNR and FQNEAQ. Relative to germline, V is 1 base shorter and J is 6 bases shorter, with 19 bases between their ends. The sample belongs to a study of tissue T cells after allogeneic stem cell transplantation (dated by TCRdb to about 2022). With regard to the full study: Over a roughly three-year period, seven adult allo-HCT recipients with steroid-refractory GVHD were prospectively enrolled in a research-autopsy study. All GVHD patients received grafts from donors, four unmodified and three CD34-selected to deplete T cells. Every GVHD patient had gastrointestinal GVHD and was given several lines of GVHD-directed therapy, and about five of the GVHD patients also had skin involvement. A handful of GVHD patients had pre-transplant PBMCs available, and those PBMCs were of recipient origin. For viably preserved blood and marrow, CD3+ T cells were flow-sorted when cell numbers allowed; smaller samples underwent direct DNA extraction. The study profiled TCR beta repertoires across many tissues from research autopsies of patients with and without GVHD, plus mouse models of GVHD. The human arm was conducted as a prospective observational study, and neither blinding nor randomization was performed.

Paper-wide results and their limitations: Within patients, how anatomically similar tissues were was a major factor shaping TCR repertoire composition, regardless of disease or transplant status. The study did not establish which tissue TCRs were alloreactive or antigen-specific, and some clones may have been host cells that persisted. The patient cohort was small and varied clinically, and sampling depth was recognized as a limitation. Blood and spleen T cells captured only a limited portion of the TCR repertoire detected in tissues, in both patients and mice. Only a few T cell clones appeared in more than one patient, yet motif-based clustering showed tissue-specific repertoire signatures that were shared between patients.

The meaning of the sample's time point label: recipient (host-origin) PBMCs collected before allo-HCT. Specimen: blood, collected before transplantation. The sequence derives from a woman aged 18-49 years who later had graft-versus-host disease after an allogeneic stem cell transplant. The chain is assembled from TRBV7-9 and TRBJ2-7; the D segment could be TRBD1, given 6 matching bases. Read as DNA, the sequence is TGTGCCAGCAGCTTAGTAAGTACAGGGCCAAGGAGCGAGCAGTACTTC. This yields the protein CASSLVSTGPRSEQYF.